This is a list of T cell receptor beta chains from one sample in a study of cytomegalovirus exposure and HLA in healthy donors. Using immunoSEQ multiplex PCR, the repertoire was profiled, and TCRdb retains in-frame clones only, with some absent. The table lists 150,000 to 200,000 clones, more than 65% of them singletons. The sample consisted of PBMCs. The receptor set was obtained from a man over 45 in good health and CMV-seronegative. Both conserved end residues are part of each CDR3. D genes are given only for firm matches. Size tells how often a clone was seen (once, few, many) or the class of an expanded clone, and some rows leave it out.

CDR3nt	CDR3aa	abundance	v_gene	j_gene	d_gene
TGTGCCAGCAGCTTAGATGGGACAGGGGCTCAGCCCCAGCATTTT	CASSLDGTGAQPQHF	-	TRBV7-2	TRBJ1-5	TRBD1
TGCGCCAGCAGCTCAGGGGTGGTTGGCTACACCTTC	CASSSGVVGYTF	-	TRBV5-1	TRBJ1-2	-
TGTGCCAGCAGCCAGGGACAGCTCAATCAGCCCCAGCATTTT	CASSQGQLNQPQHF	-	TRBV27	TRBJ1-5	TRBD1
TGTGCCAGCAGCCTGACCACAGGGGGCCGCAACTATGGCTACACCTTC	CASSLTTGGRNYGYTF	-	TRBV11-2	TRBJ1-2	TRBD1
TGCGCCAGCCAACAGGGGTCTACAGATACGCAGTATTTT	CASQQGSTDTQYF	-	TRBV10-1	TRBJ2-3	TRBD1
TGTGCCAGCAGTACGTCAGGGGGTAGTGGCTACACCTTC	CASSTSGGSGYTF	few	TRBV27	TRBJ1-2	TRBD1
TGTGCCAGCAGCTTACAGGGGGCCTCCTACGAGCAGTACTTC	CASSLQGASYEQYF	-	TRBV7-9	TRBJ2-7	TRBD1
TGTGCCAGCAGCCCCAGGGGTTACGGCAATCAGCCCCAGCATTTT	CASSPRGYGNQPQHF	-	TRBV5-8	TRBJ1-5	-
TGTGCCAGCAGCAGGGGCAGGGGGCCTACTGGAAACACCATATATTTT	CASSRGRGPTGNTIYF	-	TRBV9	TRBJ1-3	TRBD1
TGTGCCAGCAGCCCCCCCCCGGTCACCGGGGAGCTGTTTTTT	CASSPPPVTGELFF	-	TRBV11-2	TRBJ2-2	-
TGTGCCTGGAGTCAAGGCAGGGGCGCAGATACGCAGTATTTT	CAWSQGRGADTQYF	-	TRBV30	TRBJ2-3	-
TGTGCCACCAGCAGAGGAATTAGCGGGGGGGGAGAGACCCAGTACTTC	CATSRGISGGGETQYF	-	TRBV15	TRBJ2-5	TRBD2
TGTGCCAGCAGCCACGGAGAGGGGGCCATTTATAATTCACCCCTCCACTTT	CASSHGEGAIYNSPLHF	-	TRBV7-8	TRBJ1-6	TRBD1
TGTGCCAGCAGTTACTCCTATCGGTCTGGGGCCAACGTCCTGACTTTC	CASSYSYRSGANVLTF	-	TRBV6-5	TRBJ2-6	-
TGTGCCAGCAGCGTAGAGGTGGAGGGCACTGAAGCTTTCTTT	CASSVEVEGTEAFF	-	TRBV9	TRBJ1-1	-
TGTGCCAGTAGTATAGTGGACACGAAAAAAGCTTTCTTT	CASSIVDTKKAFF	-	TRBV19	TRBJ1-1	-
TGTGCCAGCAGTTATCAGGGACAGGCTTCACCCCTCCACTTT	CASSYQGQASPLHF	-	TRBV6-6	TRBJ1-6	TRBD1
TGTGCCAGCAGCTTGCAGGGGGCCTTGGGGGGGACGCAGTATTTT	CASSLQGALGGTQYF	-	TRBV5-6	TRBJ2-3	-
TGTGCCAGCAGCTCCTTACAGTCCTACGAGCAGTACTTC	CASSSLQSYEQYF	-	TRBV7-9	TRBJ2-7	-
TGCGCCAGCAGTCCCCCCCTCTCCTACGAGCAATACTTC	CASSPPLSYEQYF	-	TRBV5-1	TRBJ2-7	-
TGTGCCAGCAGTTACCCGGGTTCCACCGGGGAGCTGTTTTTT	CASSYPGSTGELFF	-	TRBV6-5	TRBJ2-2	-
TGTGCCAGTAGCAGCAGGGGGCCCCAGCCCCAGCATTTT	CASSSRGPQPQHF	-	TRBV19	TRBJ1-5	TRBD1
TGTGCCAGCAGCTTAGGTCTAGCGAACTACGAGCAGTACTTC	CASSLGLANYEQYF	-	TRBV7-2	TRBJ2-7	-
TGTGCCAGCAGCGACAGCAGAAACCGTGAAGCTTTCTTT	CASSDSRNREAFF	once	TRBV6-1	TRBJ1-1	-
TGTGCCAGCAGTTACCAAGTGACAGGCATCTATGGCTACACCTTC	CASSYQVTGIYGYTF	-	TRBV6-5	TRBJ1-2	-
TGCGCCAGCGTGGGGGGAAACACTGAAGCTTTCTTT	CASVGGNTEAFF	-	TRBV5-1	TRBJ1-1	-
TGTGCCAGCAGTACGACAGGGTATTCCATTCAGTACTTC	CASSTTGYSIQYF	-	TRBV6-5	TRBJ2-4	TRBD1
TGTGCCAGCAGCTTAAGCGGGGGCCTCTACAATGAGCAGTTCTTC	CASSLSGGLYNEQFF	-	TRBV13	TRBJ2-1	TRBD2
TGCAGCGGCGTGACTGGAAACACTGAAGCTTTCTTT	CSGVTGNTEAFF	-	TRBV29-1	TRBJ1-1	-
TGTGCCGGCAGCGTAGGTGGGAGTTATAATTCACCCCTCCACTTT	CAGSVGGSYNSPLHF	-	TRBV9	TRBJ1-6	-
TGTGCCAGCAGTGAAGAGATAGGGGGTAATGAGCAGTTCTTC	CASSEEIGGNEQFF	-	TRBV6-1	TRBJ2-1	-
TGTGCCAGCAGTGAGTGGGCCGCGGGGGGCTACACCTTC	CASSEWAAGGYTF	-	TRBV2	TRBJ1-2	-
TGTGCCAGCAGCGCAACCCGGGACAGGGGTTTCTACGAGCAGTACTTC	CASSATRDRGFYEQYF	-	TRBV7-9	TRBJ2-7	TRBD1
TGTGCCAGCAGCTCCCGGACTAGCGGGGGGGCCGGGCAGTATTTT	CASSSRTSGGAGQYF	-	TRBV7-2	TRBJ2-3	TRBD2
TGTGCCACCAAAGTCCCCCCCGGCAGGGGGGTAGGTGGCTACACCTTC	CATKVPPGRGVGGYTF	few	TRBV19	TRBJ1-2	TRBD1
TGTGCCAGCAGCTCCGGGACAGGCCCCATTCAGTACTTC	CASSSGTGPIQYF	-	TRBV7-9	TRBJ2-4	TRBD1
TGCGCCAGCAGTCCTCCGACTAGCAAAGAGACCCAGTACTTC	CASSPPTSKETQYF	-	TRBV5-1	TRBJ2-5	TRBD2
TGCGCCAGCAGCCAGGACAGGGGCGAGACCCAGTACTTC	CASSQDRGETQYF	-	TRBV4-1	TRBJ2-5	TRBD1
TGTGCCTGGAGGACGGGGGGCACCGGGGAGCTGTTTTTT	CAWRTGGTGELFF	-	TRBV30	TRBJ2-2	TRBD2
TGTGCCAGCAGCCAGTCGTCGTCAGCGGGCTACACCTTC	CASSQSSSAGYTF	-	TRBV14	TRBJ1-2	-
TGCGCCAGCAGCCAAGATTCCAGTAACAATCAGCCCCAGCATTTT	CASSQDSSNNQPQHF	many	TRBV4-3	TRBJ1-5	-
TGTGCCAGCAGCTCCCAGGGCCGGGGGACCGGGGAGCTGTTTTTT	CASSSQGRGTGELFF	once	TRBV9	TRBJ2-2	-
TGTGCCAGCAGCCCAACTAGCGGAGTCCACTACGAGCAGTACTTC	CASSPTSGVHYEQYF	-	TRBV7-9	TRBJ2-7	TRBD2
TGTGCCAGCAGCGCATACGGGACAGGGATCGAGACCCAGTACTTC	CASSAYGTGIETQYF	-	TRBV9	TRBJ2-5	TRBD1
TGTGCCAGCAGCCCGACAGGGGCTGGAGATACGCAGTATTTT	CASSPTGAGDTQYF	-	TRBV7-2	TRBJ2-3	TRBD1
TGTGCCTGTGACAGTAGCTCCTATAATTCACCCCTCCACTTT	CACDSSSYNSPLHF	-	TRBV30	TRBJ1-6	-
TGTGCCACGGGACTAGCGGGGGGGGCCCCCTACAATGAGCAGTTCTTC	CATGLAGGAPYNEQFF	once	TRBV27	TRBJ2-1	TRBD2